Below, 20 T cell receptor beta chains from the same sample are listed, as sequenced in a study of T-cell reconstitution after alpha-beta-depleted transplantation in children. Library preparation (for TCRbeta) was performed with unique molecular identifiers. TCRdb ran MiXCR on the PCR reads and lists one entry per CDR3 protein. The sample shows approximately 500,000 distinct CDR3 sequences, 10% to 13% of them seen only once. Sequenced material: PBMCs, taken before TCRalphabeta/CD19-depleted stem cell transplant. These receptors were taken from a child aged 2-15 years with inherited bone marrow failure, due to receive a stem cell transplant.

In regard to this clonotype: This could be a read error, since a much larger clone is one nucleotide away. The chain is built from TRBV7-2 and TRBJ2-5, with 7 bases aligning to TRBD2. Germline V gives CDR1 SGHTA, CDR2 FQGNSA. After removal of 1 base from V and 5 bases from J, the junction contained 7 bases not matched to a gene. The CDR3 loop spans 15 amino acids. CDR3 region: CASSLDAGAWETQYF. The CDR3 nucleotides are TGTGCCAGCAGCTTAGATGCGGGAGCGTGGGAGACCCAGTACTTC.

This clonotype was seen many times. The rearrangement links TRBV27 to TRBJ2-6, with 7 nucleotides matching TRBD1. The CDR3 covers 15 residues. Germline CDR1 reads MNHEY; CDR2 reads SMNVEV (reference sequence). Trimming cost V 4 bases and J 4 bases; bases outside gene matches: 4. The CDR3 coding sequence is TGTGCCAGCAGTTCACAGGGGTTCGGGGCCAACGTCCTGACTTTC. It is translated as CASSSQGFGANVLTF.

Here the CDR3 reads CASSLEGSGGYTF. CDR3 bases: TGTGCCAGCAGTTTAGAGGGCTCGGGTGGCTACACCTTC. This chain connects TRBV12-3 or TRBV12-4 to TRBJ1-2; D is undetermined. The CDR3 is 13 amino acids. Trimming pared 1 base from V and 7 bases from J, leaving 10 bases between.

This clonotype has a handful of counts. This chain uses TRBV27 with TRBJ2-7, with D tentatively TRBD2 (6 bases). The CDR3 has 13 residues. V was shortened by 3 bases and J by 8 bases, with 14 bases between the two germline ends. CDR1 is MNHEY and CDR2 is SMNVEV in the germline V gene (reference sequence). Written as DNA, the CDR3 is TGTGCCAGCAGTTTGGATATGGAGGGTCAGCAGTACTTC. Residues: CASSLDMEGQQYF.

The sample holds many counts of this clonotype. J is TRBJ2-7 and V is TRBV5-1, with TRBD2 matching 10 bases. The CDR3 extends over 15 amino acids. CDR1 and CDR2 from the germline V gene are SGHRS and YFSETQ. Germline trimming cut 5 bases from V and 1 base from J; bases unmatched to any gene: 6. The CDR3 DNA reads as TGCGCCAGCAGGTCCGTAGCGGGAGGTTCCTACGAGCAGTACTTC. Translated, it gives CASRSVAGGSYEQYF.

The CDR3 region is CASSSLAGGPWETQYF. The CDR3 DNA reads TGTGCCAGCAGTTCCCTAGCGGGAGGGCCCTGGGAGACCCAGTACTTC. The chain couples TRBV27 to TRBJ2-5, with 12 bases fitting TRBD2. The CDR3 loop spans 16 amino acids. V lost 4 bases and J lost 5; bases outside the gene matches: 8. CDR1 MNHEY and CDR2 SMNVEV come from the germline V gene (reference sequence).

V is TRBV6-2 or TRBV6-3 and J is TRBJ2-7; D may be TRBD2 (5 bases). The CDR3 runs 15 residues. V lost 4 bases to trimming and J lost 3 bases, with 16 bases between them. Germline V CDR1 and CDR2: MNHEY, SVGEGT. The CDR3 nucleotides are TGTGCCAGCAGTTTTCGTGGCGGGCCAGACTACGAGCAGTACTTC. Translating gives CASSFRGGPDYEQYF.

The V and J genes are TRBV6-5 and TRBJ2-2; TRBD2 matches 10 bases. In germline, CDR1 is MNHEY, CDR2 SVGAGI. V lost 6 bases and J lost 4; bases outside the gene matches: 8. The CDR3 is made up of 16 amino acids. Written as DNA, the CDR3 is TGTGCCAGCAGCACATTTAGCGGGAGGTCCACCGGGGAGCTGTTTTTT. Its protein product is CASSTFSGRSTGELFF.

This clonotype has at least ten counts. V is TRBV10-2 and J is TRBJ2-1; tentatively, D is TRBD1 or TRBD2 (5 bases each). CDR1 and CDR2 from the germline V gene are WSHSY and SAAADI. V lost 5 bases, J lost 5 bases, and 13 bases lay in between. The CDR3 consists of 14 residues. DNA for the CDR3: TGCGCCAGCAGTCGGCAGGGACCAAACAATGAGCAGTTCTTC. This encodes CASSRQGPNNEQFF.

There are many counts of this clonotype. The chain links TRBV20-1 to TRBJ2-5; D not resolved. Trimming shortened V by 0 bases and J by 1 base, and 9 bases separated the two germline ends. Germline CDR1 reads DFQATT; CDR2 reads SNEGSKA (reference sequence). The CDR3 runs to 14 residues. CDR3 in amino acids: CSARDPGLQETQYF. The CDR3 DNA reads as TGCAGTGCTAGAGATCCAGGCCTCCAAGAGACCCAGTACTTC.

This clonotype was observed a few times. This chain links TRBV27 with TRBJ2-7; 7 nucleotides align to TRBD2. The CDR3 contains 14 residues. Germline values: CDR1 MNHEY, CDR2 SMNVEV (reference sequence). The junction had 7 bases not matched to a gene; V was cut back by 5 bases and J by 3 bases. CDR3: CASSHGTTLYEQYF. In DNA, the CDR3 is TGTGCCAGCAGTCACGGGACTACCCTCTACGAGCAGTACTTC.

This clonotype was found many times. The chain joins TRBV7-9 to TRBJ2-7, with TRBD2 matching over 9 bases. The CDR3 sequence is 15 residues long. From germline, CDR1 is SEHNR and CDR2 FQNEAQ (reference sequence). J gave up 0 bases and V 5 bases, and 5 bases lay outside the gene matches. CDR3 protein: CASSPWTSVSYEQYF. The CDR3, as DNA: TGTGCCAGCAGCCCTTGGACTAGCGTCTCCTACGAGCAGTACTTC.

This clonotype occurred many times. The chain carries TRBV5-5 and TRBJ2-7; D remains unclear. Trimming pared 6 bases from V and 0 bases from J, leaving 16 bases between. CDR1 is SGHKS and CDR2 is YYEKEE in the germline V gene (reference sequence). The CDR3 is 15 amino acids. CDR3 loop: CASNPLMTASYEQYF. For the CDR3, the DNA is TGTGCCAGCAACCCGCTTATGACGGCCTCCTACGAGCAGTACTTC.

This clonotype turned up a few times. The rearrangement links TRBV23-1 to TRBJ2-7; D is unclear. TRBV23-1 is designated an ORF whose function remains uncertain. V lost 0 bases and J 3 bases, leaving 9 bases between the germline ends. This CDR3 spans 14 amino acids. CDR3 coding DNA: TGCGCCAGCAGTCAATCCGGAAGCATCTACGAGCAGTACTTC. Its translation: CASSQSGSIYEQYF.

This clonotype came up a few times. This chain uses TRBV5-6 with TRBJ2-7; 9 nucleotides agree with TRBD1. This CDR3 is built from 13 residues. Unmatched junction bases numbered 5, after V lost 7 bases and J lost 3 bases. Germline CDR1 reads SGHDT; CDR2 reads YYEEEE. As DNA, the CDR3 is TGTGCCAGCGGGGACAGGGTTTTCTACGAGCAGTACTTC. Translating gives CASGDRVFYEQYF.

As to this clonotype: It may be a read error: a sequence one base away is much more abundant. This chain joins TRBV7-2 and TRBJ2-7; 9 bases are a match to TRBD1. Germline loops: CDR1 SGHTA, CDR2 FQGNSA. The CDR3 covers 15 residues. CDR3 nucleotide sequence: TGTGCCAGCAGCTTAGCTTCCGGGACAGGGACCGAGCGGTACTTC. Amino acid sequence: CASSLASGTGTERYF.

This clonotype was counted at least ten times. The chain uses TRBV5-1 and TRBJ2-1; D remains unclear. V was pared by 0 bases and J by 3 bases, with 4 bases between. Germline loops: CDR1 SGHRS, CDR2 YFSETQ. This CDR3 is built from 13 residues. This CDR3 reads CASSLDYYNEQFF. The CDR3 DNA is TGCGCCAGCAGCTTGGATTACTACAATGAGCAGTTCTTC.

This clonotype was observed many times. This chain joins TRBV27 and TRBJ2-7; 8 bases map to TRBD2. After removal of 4 bases from V and 1 base from J, the junction contained 9 bases not matched to a gene. The germline gives CDR1 MNHEY, CDR2 SMNVEV (reference sequence). This CDR3 is built from 16 residues. The CDR3 loop is CASSSPSGRGSYEQYF. CDR3 bases: TGTGCCAGCAGTTCCCCCAGCGGGAGAGGGTCCTACGAGCAGTACTTC.

In its sample, this clonotype was seen many times. J is TRBJ2-7 and V is TRBV5-1; 10 nucleotides align to TRBD2. J lost 1 base, V lost 0 bases, and 4 bases had no gene match. CDR3 length equals 16 residues. From germline, CDR1 is SGHRS and CDR2 YFSETQ. CDR3 loop: CASSLGLAGLSYEQYF. In DNA form, the CDR3 reads TGCGCCAGCAGCTTGGGACTAGCGGGCCTATCCTACGAGCAGTACTTC.

This clonotype appeared many times. The chain has TRBV11-2 and TRBJ1-2, with D unclear. Trimming removed 8 bases from V and 1 base from J, with 11 bases in between. This CDR3 has 13 residues. The germline V gene has CDR1 SGHAT and CDR2 FQNNGV. CDR3 amino acids: CASAAGFNYGYTF. The CDR3 bases are TGTGCCAGCGCGGCGGGGTTTAACTATGGCTACACCTTC.